This TCR beta chain was captured in a study of OX40 agonist ivuxolimab in advanced cancers. Germline CDR1 reads MGHRA; CDR2 reads YSYEKL. There are 17 residues in the CDR3. J lost 6 bases, V lost 4 bases, and 13 bases had no gene match. A remark on this clone: Its target is not known.

Notes on the study in general: Clonal expansion by week 6 occurred in CD4+ and CD8+ blood T cells (at 0.1 to 3.0 mg/kg). There were also nonresponders showing low normalized T-cell clonal expansion.

Autoimmune disease history or systemic immunosuppression disqualified patients. Profiling relied on immunoSEQ multiplex PCR, and the TCRdb table lists in-frame clones only, not all of them. The sample lists fewer than 85,000 clones, about nine tenths occurring once. The V call is TRBV4-1, the J call TRBJ1-4, with 8 bases identical to TRBD1. The material was CD4+ or CD8+ T cells sorted from blood, obtained in a trial of the OX40 agonist ivuxolimab. The receptor was derived from an adult with an advanced solid tumor such as melanoma, head and neck, liver or kidney cancer. The CDR3 DNA sequence: TGCGCCAGCAGCCTTCGTTGGGTCGGGACAGGAGATGAAAAACTGTTTTTT. This sequence encodes CASSLRWVGTGDEKLFF.